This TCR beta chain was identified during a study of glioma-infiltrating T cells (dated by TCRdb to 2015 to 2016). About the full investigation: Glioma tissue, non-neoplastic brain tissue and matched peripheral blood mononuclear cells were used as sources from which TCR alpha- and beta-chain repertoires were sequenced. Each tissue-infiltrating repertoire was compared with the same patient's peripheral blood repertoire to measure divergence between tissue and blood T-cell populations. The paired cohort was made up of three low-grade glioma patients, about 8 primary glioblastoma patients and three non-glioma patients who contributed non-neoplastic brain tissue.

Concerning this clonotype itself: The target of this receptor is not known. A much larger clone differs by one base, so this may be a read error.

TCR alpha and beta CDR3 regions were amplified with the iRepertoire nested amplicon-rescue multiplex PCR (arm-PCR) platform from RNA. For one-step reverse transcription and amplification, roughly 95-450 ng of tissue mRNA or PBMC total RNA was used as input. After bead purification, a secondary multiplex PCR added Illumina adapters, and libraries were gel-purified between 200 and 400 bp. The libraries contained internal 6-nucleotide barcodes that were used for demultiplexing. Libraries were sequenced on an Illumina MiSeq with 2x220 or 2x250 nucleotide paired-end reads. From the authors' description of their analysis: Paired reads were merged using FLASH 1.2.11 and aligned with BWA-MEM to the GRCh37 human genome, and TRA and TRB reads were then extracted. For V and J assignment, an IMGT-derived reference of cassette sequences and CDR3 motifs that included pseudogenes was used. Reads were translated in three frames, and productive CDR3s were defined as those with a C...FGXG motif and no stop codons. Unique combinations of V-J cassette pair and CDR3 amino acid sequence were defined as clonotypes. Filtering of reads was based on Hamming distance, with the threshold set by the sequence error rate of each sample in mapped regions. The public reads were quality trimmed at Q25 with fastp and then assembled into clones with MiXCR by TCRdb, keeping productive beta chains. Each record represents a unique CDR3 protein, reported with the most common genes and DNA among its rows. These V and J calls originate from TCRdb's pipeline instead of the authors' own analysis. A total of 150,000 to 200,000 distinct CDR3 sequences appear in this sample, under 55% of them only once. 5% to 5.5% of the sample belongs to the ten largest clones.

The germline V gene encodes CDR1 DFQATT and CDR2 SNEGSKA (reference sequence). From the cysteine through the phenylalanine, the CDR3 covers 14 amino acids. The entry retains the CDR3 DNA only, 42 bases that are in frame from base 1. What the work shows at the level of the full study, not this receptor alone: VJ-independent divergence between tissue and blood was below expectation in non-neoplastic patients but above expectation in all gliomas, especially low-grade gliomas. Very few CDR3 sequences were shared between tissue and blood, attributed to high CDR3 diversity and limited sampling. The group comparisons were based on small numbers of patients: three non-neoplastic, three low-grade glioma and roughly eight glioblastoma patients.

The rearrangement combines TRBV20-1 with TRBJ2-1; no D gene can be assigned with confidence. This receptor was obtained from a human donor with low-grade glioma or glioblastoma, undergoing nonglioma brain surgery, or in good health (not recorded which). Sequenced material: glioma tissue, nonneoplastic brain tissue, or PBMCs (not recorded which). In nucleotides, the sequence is TGCAGTGCTAAGACGGAGACGGCCTACAATGAGGAGTTCTTC. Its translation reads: CSAKTETAYNEEFF.